This T cell receptor (beta chain) was identified in a study of CDR3 diversity in severe acne. This clonotype has only a few counts. MiXCR, applied by TCRdb to the PCR reads, yields one record per CDR3 protein. Counted here are more than 85,000 distinct CDR3 sequences, around 50% occurring once; the ten biggest clones make up 9.5% to 13%. The TCR originated in a male donor in good health, serving as a control. Material: blood.

CDR3 protein: CAWNRASDQPQHF. CDR3 coding DNA: TGTGCCTGGAACCGGGCCTCGGATCAGCCCCAGCATTTT. The gene calls are TRBV30 and TRBJ1-5, with D unclear. CDR1 is GTSNPN, CDR2 SVGIG, per germline (reference sequence). This CDR3 has 13 residues. Trimming removed 4 bases at V and 5 bases at J, with 12 bases between.